This entry describes one T cell receptor (beta chain). The antigen is undetermined. With a far larger clone one base away, a read error is the likely cause. The entry originates in a study of regulatory T cells in long-lasting Graves disease. Study-wide background: Disease was considered persistent Graves' disease after over 5 years of antithyroid drugs (with positive TSH receptor antibodies).

Looked up from germline, CDR1 is MNHNS and CDR2 is SASEGT. The length of the CDR3 is 14 residues. Assembly of TCR beta libraries relied on iRepertoire HTBI primers together with Arm-PCR of CDR3 regions. TCRdb recomputed calls from the multiplex PCR reads with MiXCR, one row per CDR3 protein. The table lists about 340,000 distinct CDR3 sequences, about 20% of them singletons. Sample time point: persistent/refractory GD, antithyroid drugs over 5 years with positive TRAb. After RNA was extracted from PBMCs, the TCR library was made from it. The patients were enrolled through endocrinology in Xi'an, China. Whole-study results and caveats: More public clonotypes were shared by persistent patients (2,741) than by new patients (roughly 870).

Sequences were derived from peripheral blood mononuclear cells (PBMCs), sampled when the disease was refractory, from a patient treated with antithyroid drugs. The TCR was taken from a female donor with Graves disease. The V and J genes are TRBV6-1 and TRBJ2-5, with D uncertain. Written as DNA, the CDR3 is TGTGCCGGCAGTGAAGTTGGCGGCCAAGAGACCCAGTACTTC. Protein product: CAGSEVGGQETQYF.